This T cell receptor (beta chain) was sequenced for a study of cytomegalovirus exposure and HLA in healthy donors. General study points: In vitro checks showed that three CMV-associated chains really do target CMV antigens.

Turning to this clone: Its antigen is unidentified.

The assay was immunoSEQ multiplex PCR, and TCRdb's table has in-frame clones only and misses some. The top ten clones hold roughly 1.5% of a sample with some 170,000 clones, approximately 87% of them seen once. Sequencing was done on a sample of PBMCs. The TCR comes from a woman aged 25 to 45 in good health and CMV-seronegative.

CDR3 bases: TGTGCCAGCAGCTTAGCCGGATCTAGCGTCCGCTACGAGCAGTACTTC. This codes for CASSLAGSSVRYEQYF. The chain links TRBV7-2 to TRBJ2-7; tentative D call: TRBD2 (6 bases). The CDR3 is made up of 16 amino acids. CDR1 SGHTA and CDR2 FQGNSA come from the germline V gene. Trimming shortened V by 0 bases and J by 3 bases, and 15 bases separated the two germline ends.